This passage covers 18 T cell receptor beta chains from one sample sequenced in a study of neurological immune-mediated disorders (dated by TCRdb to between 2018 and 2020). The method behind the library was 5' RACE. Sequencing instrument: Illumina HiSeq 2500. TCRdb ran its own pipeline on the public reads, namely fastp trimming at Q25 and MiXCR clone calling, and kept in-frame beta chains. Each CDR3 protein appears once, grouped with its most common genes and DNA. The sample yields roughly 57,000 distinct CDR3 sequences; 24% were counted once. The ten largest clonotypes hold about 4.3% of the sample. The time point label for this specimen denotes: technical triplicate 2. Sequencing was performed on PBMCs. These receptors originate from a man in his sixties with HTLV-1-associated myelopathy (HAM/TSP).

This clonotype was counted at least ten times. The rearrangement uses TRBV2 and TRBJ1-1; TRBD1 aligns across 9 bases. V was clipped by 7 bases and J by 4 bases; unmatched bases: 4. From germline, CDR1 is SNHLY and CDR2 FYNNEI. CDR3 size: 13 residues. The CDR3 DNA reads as TGTGCCAGCATAAGACAGGGGGGCACTGAAGCTTTCTTT. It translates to CASIRQGGTEAFF.

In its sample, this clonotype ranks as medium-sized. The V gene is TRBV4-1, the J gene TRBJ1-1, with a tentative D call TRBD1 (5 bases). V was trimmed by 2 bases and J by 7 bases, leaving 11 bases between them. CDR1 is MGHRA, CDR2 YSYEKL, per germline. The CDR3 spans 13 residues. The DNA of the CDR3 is TGCGCCAGCAGCCAATACTTGGGGGGTGAAGCTTTCTTT. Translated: CASSQYLGGEAFF.

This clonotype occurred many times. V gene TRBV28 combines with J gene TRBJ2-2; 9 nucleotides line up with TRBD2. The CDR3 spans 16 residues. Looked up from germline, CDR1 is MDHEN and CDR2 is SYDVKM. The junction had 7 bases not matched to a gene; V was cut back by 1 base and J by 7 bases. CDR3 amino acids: CASSLSSGIISGELFF. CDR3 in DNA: TGTGCCAGCAGTTTATCTAGCGGGATTATAAGCGGGGAGCTGTTTTTT.

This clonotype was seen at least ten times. CDR3 bases: TGCAGCGTTGAAGACAGGGGTCAGACCCAGTACTTC. Residues: CSVEDRGQTQYF. The chain links TRBV29-1 to TRBJ2-5; D might be TRBD1 (6 bases). The CDR3 runs 12 residues. Trimming cost V 0 bases and J 6 bases, with 8 bases left between them. Germline V CDR1 and CDR2: SQVTM, ANQGSEA.

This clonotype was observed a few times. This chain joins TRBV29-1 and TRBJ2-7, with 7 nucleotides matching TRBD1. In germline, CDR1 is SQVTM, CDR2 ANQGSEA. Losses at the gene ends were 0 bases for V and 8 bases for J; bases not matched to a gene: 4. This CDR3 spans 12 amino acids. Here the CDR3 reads CSVEDQQGKQYF. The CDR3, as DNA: TGCAGCGTTGAAGACCAACAGGGGAAGCAGTACTTC.

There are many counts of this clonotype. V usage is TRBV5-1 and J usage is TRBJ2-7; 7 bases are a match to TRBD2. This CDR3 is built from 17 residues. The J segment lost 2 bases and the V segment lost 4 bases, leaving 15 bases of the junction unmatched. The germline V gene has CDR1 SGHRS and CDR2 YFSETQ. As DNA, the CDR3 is TGCGCCAGCAGCCCCGCTGGGGGAGGGGCGCCCACCTACGAGCAGTACTTC. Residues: CASSPAGGGAPTYEQYF.

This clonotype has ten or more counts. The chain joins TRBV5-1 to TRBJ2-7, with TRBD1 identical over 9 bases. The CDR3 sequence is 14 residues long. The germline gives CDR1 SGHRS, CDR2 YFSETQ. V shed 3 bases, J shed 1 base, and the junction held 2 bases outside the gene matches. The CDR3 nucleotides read TGCGCCAGCAGCTGGGGACAGGGATCCTACGAGCAGTACTTC. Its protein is CASSWGQGSYEQYF.

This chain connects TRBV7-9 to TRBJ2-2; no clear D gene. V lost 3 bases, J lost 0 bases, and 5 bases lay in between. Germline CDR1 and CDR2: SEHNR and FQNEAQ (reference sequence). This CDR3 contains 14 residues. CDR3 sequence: CASSFAANTGELFF. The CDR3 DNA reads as TGTGCCAGCAGCTTCGCAGCGAACACCGGGGAGCTGTTTTTT.

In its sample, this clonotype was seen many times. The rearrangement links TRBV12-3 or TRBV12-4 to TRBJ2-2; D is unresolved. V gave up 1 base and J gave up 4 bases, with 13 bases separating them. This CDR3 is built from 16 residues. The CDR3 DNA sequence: TGTGCCAGCAGTTTAGGGGCACCGTTAAGCACCGGGGAGCTGTTTTTT. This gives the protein CASSLGAPLSTGELFF.

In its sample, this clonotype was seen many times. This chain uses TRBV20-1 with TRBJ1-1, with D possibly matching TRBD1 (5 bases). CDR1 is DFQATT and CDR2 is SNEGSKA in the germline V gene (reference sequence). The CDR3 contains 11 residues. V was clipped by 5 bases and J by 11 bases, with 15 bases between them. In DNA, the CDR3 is TGCAGTGCTGGTTGGGGCCTCGAGGCTTTCTTT. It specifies CSAGWGLEAFF.

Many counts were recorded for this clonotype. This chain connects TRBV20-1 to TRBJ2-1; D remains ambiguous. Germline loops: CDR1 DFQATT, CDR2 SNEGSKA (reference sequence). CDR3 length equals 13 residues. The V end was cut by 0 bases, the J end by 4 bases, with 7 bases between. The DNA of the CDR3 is TGCAGTGCTAGAGATACTACATACAATGAGCAGTTCTTC. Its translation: CSARDTTYNEQFF.

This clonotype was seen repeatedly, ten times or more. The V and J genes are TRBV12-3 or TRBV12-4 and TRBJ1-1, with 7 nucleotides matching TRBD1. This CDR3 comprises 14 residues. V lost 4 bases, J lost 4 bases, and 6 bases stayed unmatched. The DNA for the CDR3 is TGTGCCAGCAGTTCCAACAGGGGAAGCACTGAAGCTTTCTTT. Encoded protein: CASSSNRGSTEAFF.

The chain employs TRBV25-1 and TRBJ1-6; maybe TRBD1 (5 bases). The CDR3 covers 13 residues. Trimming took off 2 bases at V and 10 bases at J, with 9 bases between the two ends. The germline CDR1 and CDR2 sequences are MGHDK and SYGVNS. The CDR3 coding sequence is TGTGCCAGCAGTGAAAAGGGACGGTCACCCCTCCACTTT. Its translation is CASSEKGRSPLHF.

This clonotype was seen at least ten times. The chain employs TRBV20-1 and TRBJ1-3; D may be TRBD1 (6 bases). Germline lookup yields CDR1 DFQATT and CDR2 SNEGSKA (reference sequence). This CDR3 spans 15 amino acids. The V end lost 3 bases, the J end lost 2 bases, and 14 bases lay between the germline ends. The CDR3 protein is CSASRGADPGNTIYF. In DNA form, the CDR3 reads TGCAGTGCTAGTAGGGGGGCCGACCCTGGAAACACCATATATTTT.

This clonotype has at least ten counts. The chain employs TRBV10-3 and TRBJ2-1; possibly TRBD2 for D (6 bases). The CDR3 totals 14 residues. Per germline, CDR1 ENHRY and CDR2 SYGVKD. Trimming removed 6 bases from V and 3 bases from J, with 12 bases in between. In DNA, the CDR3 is TGTGCCATCAGGGAGGGTATGGTCTACAATGAGCAGTTCTTC. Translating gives CAIREGMVYNEQFF.

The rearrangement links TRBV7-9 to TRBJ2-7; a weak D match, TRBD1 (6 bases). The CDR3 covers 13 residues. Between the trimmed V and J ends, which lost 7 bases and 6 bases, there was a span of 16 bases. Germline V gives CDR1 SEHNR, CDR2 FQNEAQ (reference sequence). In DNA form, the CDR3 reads TGTGCCAGCACCTTCGTTGACAGGTCCGAGCAGTACTTC. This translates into CASTFVDRSEQYF.

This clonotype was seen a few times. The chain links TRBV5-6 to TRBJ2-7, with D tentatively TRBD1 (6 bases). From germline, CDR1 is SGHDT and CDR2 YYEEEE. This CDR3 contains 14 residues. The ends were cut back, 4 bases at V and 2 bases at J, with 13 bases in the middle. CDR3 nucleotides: TGTGCCAGCAGCGCTACAGGGTCTCCCTACGAGCAGTACTTC. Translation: CASSATGSPYEQYF.

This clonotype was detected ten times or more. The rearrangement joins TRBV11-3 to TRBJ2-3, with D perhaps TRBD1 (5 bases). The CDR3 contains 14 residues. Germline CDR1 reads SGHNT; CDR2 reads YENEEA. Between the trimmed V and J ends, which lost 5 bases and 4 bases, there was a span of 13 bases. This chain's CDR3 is CASSPPDSPDTQYF. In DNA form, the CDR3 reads TGTGCCAGCAGCCCCCCCGACAGTCCAGATACGCAGTATTTT.